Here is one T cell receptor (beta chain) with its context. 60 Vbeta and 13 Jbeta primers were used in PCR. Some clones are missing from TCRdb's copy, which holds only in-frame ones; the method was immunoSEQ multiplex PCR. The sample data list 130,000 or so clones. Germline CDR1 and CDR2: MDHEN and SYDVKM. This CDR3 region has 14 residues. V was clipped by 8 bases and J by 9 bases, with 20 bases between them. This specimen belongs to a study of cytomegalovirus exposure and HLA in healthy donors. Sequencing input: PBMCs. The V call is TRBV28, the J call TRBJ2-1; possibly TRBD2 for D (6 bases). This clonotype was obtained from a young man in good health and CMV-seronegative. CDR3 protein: CASVPPGLNGEQFF. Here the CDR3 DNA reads TGTGCCAGCGTCCCTCCAGGACTAAACGGTGAGCAGTTCTTC. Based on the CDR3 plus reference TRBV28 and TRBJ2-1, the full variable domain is DVKVTQSSRYLVKRTGEKVFLECVQDMDHENMFWYRQDPGLGLRLIYFSYDVKMKEKGDIPEGYSVSREKKERFSLILESASTNQTSMYLCASVPPGLNGEQFFGPGTRLTVL.